These 19 T cell receptor beta chains came from one sample sequenced in a study of shared clonotypes between healthy human individuals. The method was immunoSEQ multiplex PCR; TCRdb's version includes in-frame clones alone and lacks a portion of them. The table includes some 2,000,000 clones, roughly 96% detected once. The sample comprised naive CD4+ T cells sorted from blood. Regarding subset: CD45RA+ positively selected. These receptors originate from a man between 18 and 29 years old in good health.

The chain combines TRBV7-8 with TRBJ1-5; weak D call: TRBD1 (5 bases). Trimming shortened V by 1 base and J by 0 bases, and 7 bases separated the two germline ends. Germline assignment: CDR1 SGHVS and CDR2 FQNEAQ. The CDR3 length is 15 residues. The CDR3 loop is CASSLGQISNQPQHF. The CDR3 region has the DNA TGTGCCAGCAGCTTAGGACAGATTAGCAATCAGCCCCAGCATTTT.

This chain links TRBV7-3 with TRBJ2-3; either TRBD1 or TRBD2 may fit D (6 bases each). CDR3 size: 13 residues. In germline, CDR1 is SGHTA, CDR2 FQGTGA. V was shortened by 5 bases and J by 7 bases, with 13 bases between the two germline ends. As DNA, the CDR3 is TGTGCCAGCAGCACCCTAGGGGGGTATACGCAGTATTTT. This gives the protein CASSTLGGYTQYF.

The rearrangement uses TRBV30 and TRBJ2-2; no clear D. Germline CDR1 reads GTSNPN; CDR2 reads SVGIG (reference sequence). Trimming left V 2 bases short and J 1 base short, with 5 bases between. The CDR3 runs to 13 residues. The chain's CDR3 is CAWSKGNTGELFF. The DNA of the CDR3 is TGTGCCTGGAGTAAAGGGAACACCGGGGAGCTGTTTTTT.

The J gene is TRBJ1-2, the V gene TRBV19; 7 bases match TRBD1. The CDR3 totals 13 residues. In germline, CDR1 is LNHDA, CDR2 SQIVND (reference sequence). Unmatched junction bases numbered 12, after V lost 6 bases and J lost 11 bases. The CDR3 bases are TGTGCCAGTAGATACTCCGGGACAGAGTTTTACACCTTC. Protein: CASRYSGTEFYTF.

This clone was counted once. A read error may explain this, as a much larger clone is one base away. The chain couples TRBV5-4 to TRBJ1-2, with TRBD1 identical over 8 bases. This CDR3 is 13 amino acids long. The J segment lost 4 bases and the V segment lost 4 bases, leaving 3 bases of the junction unmatched. The germline V gene has CDR1 SGHNT and CDR2 YYREEE (reference sequence). The CDR3 sequence: CASSRGQVYGYTF. In DNA form, the CDR3 reads TGTGCCAGCAGCCGGGGACAGGTCTATGGCTACACCTTC.

This chain links TRBV27 with TRBJ1-2; TRBD1 is a possible D gene (5 bases). Deletions cut 6 bases from V and 7 bases from J, with 21 bases between. CDR1 and CDR2 from the germline V gene are MNHEY and SMNVEV (reference sequence). This CDR3 is built from 15 residues. The CDR3 loop is CASSLNRDGRGGYTF. The CDR3 coding sequence is TGTGCCAGCAGCCTCAACCGGGACGGGCGCGGTGGCTACACCTTC.

The rearrangement uses TRBV6-6 and TRBJ2-7; 7 bases are a match to TRBD1. This CDR3 is built from 15 residues. Trimming removed 5 bases from V and 3 bases from J; junction bases left unmatched: 10. Germline values: CDR1 MNHNY, CDR2 SVGAGI (reference sequence). The CDR3 sequence is CASSGPGTANYEQYF. Here the CDR3 DNA reads TGTGCCAGCAGTGGTCCCGGGACAGCCAACTACGAGCAGTACTTC.

The rearrangement joins TRBV19 to TRBJ2-1, with TRBD2 matching 11 bases. This CDR3 spans 13 amino acids. Germline CDR1 is LNHDA and CDR2 is SQIVND (reference sequence). V was clipped by 6 bases and J by 7 bases; unmatched bases: 2. CDR3 residues: CASRLAGVNEQFF. In DNA, the CDR3 is TGTGCCAGTAGACTAGCGGGAGTAAATGAGCAGTTCTTC. Combining the CDR3 with reference TRBV19 and TRBJ2-1 gives the whole variable domain DGGITQSPKYLFRKEGQNVTLSCEQNLNHDAMYWYRQDPGQGLRLIYYSQIVNDFQKGDIAEGYSVSREKKESFPLTVTSAQKNPTAFYLCASRLAGVNEQFFGPGTRLTVL.

The CDR3 reads CASSVAFQGSSEGETQYF. DNA for the CDR3: TGTGCCAGCAGCGTAGCTTTCCAGGGATCGTCGGAAGGAGAGACCCAGTACTTC. V gene TRBV9 combines with J gene TRBJ2-5; maybe TRBD1 (5 bases). Germline assignment: CDR1 SGDLS and CDR2 YYNGEE. This CDR3 has 18 residues. V lost 0 bases, J lost 4 bases, and 22 bases lay in between.

The chain recombines TRBV4-1 with TRBJ2-7, with D uncertain. V lost 0 bases to trimming and J lost 2 bases, with 14 bases between them. Per germline, CDR1 MGHRA and CDR2 YSYEKL. CDR3 length: 16 amino acids. The CDR3: CASSQDTEQTTYEQYF. In DNA form, the CDR3 reads TGCGCCAGCAGCCAAGACACCGAACAGACCACCTACGAGCAGTACTTC.

The rearrangement joins TRBV5-1 to TRBJ1-2; D is ambiguous. Per the germline V gene, CDR1 is SGHRS and CDR2 is YFSETQ. V was shortened by 5 bases and J by 7 bases, with 9 bases between the two germline ends. The CDR3 loop spans 11 amino acids. In DNA, the CDR3 is TGCGCCAGCAGTAGTGGTTTTGGCTACACCTTC. It is translated as CASSSGFGYTF.

As regards this clone: Other DNA sequences in this sample translate to the same CDR3. The rearrangement joins TRBV5-1 to TRBJ2-5; 7 nucleotides match TRBD1. With 0 bases clipped from V and 4 bases from J, the junction kept 0 bases outside the gene matches. The CDR3 length is 13 residues. Germline lookup yields CDR1 SGHRS and CDR2 YFSETQ. CDR3 coding DNA: TGCGCCAGCAGCTTGGGGGACAGAGAGACCCAGTACTTC. It codes for CASSLGDRETQYF.

This clone was found once. J is TRBJ1-5 and V is TRBV28; maybe TRBD1 (6 bases). Germline V gives CDR1 MDHEN, CDR2 SYDVKM. The length of the CDR3 is 14 residues. V lost 7 bases and J lost 3, with 13 bases in between. The CDR3 protein is CASTPGGPNQPQHF. CDR3 bases: TGTGCCAGCACTCCCGGGGGGCCCAATCAGCCCCAGCATTTT. The full variable domain, its missing parts supplied by reference TRBV28 and TRBJ1-5, is DVKVTQSSRYLVKRTGEKVFLECVQDMDHENMFWYRQDPGLGLRLIYFSYDVKMKEKGDIPEGYSVSREKKERFSLILESASTNQTSMYLCASTPGGPNQPQHFGDGTRLSIL.

The chain carries TRBV2 and TRBJ2-3; D unclear. This CDR3 spans 12 amino acids. The V end lost 5 bases, the J end lost 1 base, and 4 bases lay between the germline ends. CDR1 and CDR2 (germline): SNHLY, FYNNEI. This chain's CDR3 is CASSMGTDTQYF. DNA of the CDR3: TGTGCCAGCAGTATGGGCACAGATACGCAGTATTTT.

The chain couples TRBV18 to TRBJ2-1; D is perhaps TRBD2 (5 bases). Looked up from germline, CDR1 is KGHSH and CDR2 is LQKENI. The CDR3 has 16 residues. V gave up 0 bases and J gave up 2 bases, with 11 bases separating them. CDR3 loop: CASSPPRERAYNEQFF. The CDR3 DNA is TGTGCCAGCTCACCACCGAGGGAGAGGGCCTACAATGAGCAGTTCTTC.

The chain links TRBV19 to TRBJ1-2, with 10 positions matching TRBD1. The CDR3 runs 13 residues. After removal of 11 bases from V and 2 bases from J, the junction contained 5 bases not matched to a gene. The germline CDR1 and CDR2 sequences are LNHDA and SQIVND (reference sequence). This CDR3 is CASQGQGNYGYTF. The CDR3 DNA is TGTGCCTCCCAGGGACAGGGGAACTATGGCTACACCTTC.

V gene TRBV12-5 combines with J gene TRBJ2-7; D call uncertain. Trimming left V 1 base short and J 3 bases short, with 10 bases between. CDR3 length equals 14 residues. Germline V CDR1 and CDR2: LGHNT, FRNRAP. CDR3 sequence: CASGLGWGVYEQYF. In DNA, the CDR3 is TGTGCTAGTGGTTTGGGCTGGGGTGTCTACGAGCAGTACTTC.

In this sample, this clone turned up a few times. Other DNA sequences in the same sample also yield this CDR3. The rearrangement links TRBV6-1 to TRBJ2-7; TRBD1 agrees at 7 bases. There are 12 residues in the CDR3. V lost 6 bases and J lost 3; bases outside the gene matches: 2. Per germline, CDR1 MNHNS and CDR2 SASEGT. CDR3 sequence (DNA): TGTGCCAGCAGCCGGGACAGCTACGAGCAGTACTTC. Amino acids: CASSRDSYEQYF.

The rearrangement uses TRBV5-4 and TRBJ2-3; D ambiguous. CDR1 and CDR2 (germline): SGHNT, YYREEE (reference sequence). The CDR3 loop spans 14 amino acids. V lost 3 bases to trimming and J lost 0 bases, with 8 bases between them. The CDR3 reads CASSSTPSTDTQYF. The CDR3 DNA follows: TGTGCCAGCAGCTCGACTCCTAGCACAGATACGCAGTATTTT.